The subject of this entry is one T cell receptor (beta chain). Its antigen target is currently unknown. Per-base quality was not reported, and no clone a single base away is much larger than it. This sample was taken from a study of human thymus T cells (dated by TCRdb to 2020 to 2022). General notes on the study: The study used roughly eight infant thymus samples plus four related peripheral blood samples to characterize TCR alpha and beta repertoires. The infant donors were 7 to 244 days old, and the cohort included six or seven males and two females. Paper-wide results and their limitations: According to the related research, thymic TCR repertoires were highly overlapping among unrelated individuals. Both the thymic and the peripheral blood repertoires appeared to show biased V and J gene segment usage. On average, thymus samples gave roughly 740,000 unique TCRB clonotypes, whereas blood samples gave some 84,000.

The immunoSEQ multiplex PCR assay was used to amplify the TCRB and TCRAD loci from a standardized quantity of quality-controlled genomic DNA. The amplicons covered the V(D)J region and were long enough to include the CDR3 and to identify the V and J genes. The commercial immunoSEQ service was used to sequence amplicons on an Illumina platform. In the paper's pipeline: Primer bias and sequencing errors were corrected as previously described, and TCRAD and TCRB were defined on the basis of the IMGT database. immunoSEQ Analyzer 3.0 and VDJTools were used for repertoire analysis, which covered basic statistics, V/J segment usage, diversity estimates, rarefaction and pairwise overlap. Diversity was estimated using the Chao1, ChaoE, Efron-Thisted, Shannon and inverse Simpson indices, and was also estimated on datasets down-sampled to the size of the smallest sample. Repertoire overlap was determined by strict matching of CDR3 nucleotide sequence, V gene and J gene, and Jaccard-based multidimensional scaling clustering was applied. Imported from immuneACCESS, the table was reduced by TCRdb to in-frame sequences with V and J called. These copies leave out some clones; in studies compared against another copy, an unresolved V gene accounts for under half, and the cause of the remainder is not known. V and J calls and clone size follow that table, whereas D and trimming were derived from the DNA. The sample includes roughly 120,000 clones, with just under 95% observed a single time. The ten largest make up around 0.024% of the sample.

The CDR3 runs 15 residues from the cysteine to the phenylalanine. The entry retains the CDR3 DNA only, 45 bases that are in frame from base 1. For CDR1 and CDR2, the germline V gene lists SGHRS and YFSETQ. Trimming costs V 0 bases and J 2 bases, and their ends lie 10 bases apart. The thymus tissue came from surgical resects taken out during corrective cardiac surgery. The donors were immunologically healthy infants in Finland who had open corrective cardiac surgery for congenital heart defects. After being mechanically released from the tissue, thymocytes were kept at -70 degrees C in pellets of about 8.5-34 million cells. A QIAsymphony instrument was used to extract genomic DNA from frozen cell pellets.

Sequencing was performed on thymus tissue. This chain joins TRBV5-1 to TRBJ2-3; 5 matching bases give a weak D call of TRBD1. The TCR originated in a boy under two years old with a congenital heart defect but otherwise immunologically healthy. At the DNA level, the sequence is TGCGCCAGCAGCTTGGGTGGGGCCGCCACAGATACGCAGTATTTT. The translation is CASSLGGAATDTQYF.